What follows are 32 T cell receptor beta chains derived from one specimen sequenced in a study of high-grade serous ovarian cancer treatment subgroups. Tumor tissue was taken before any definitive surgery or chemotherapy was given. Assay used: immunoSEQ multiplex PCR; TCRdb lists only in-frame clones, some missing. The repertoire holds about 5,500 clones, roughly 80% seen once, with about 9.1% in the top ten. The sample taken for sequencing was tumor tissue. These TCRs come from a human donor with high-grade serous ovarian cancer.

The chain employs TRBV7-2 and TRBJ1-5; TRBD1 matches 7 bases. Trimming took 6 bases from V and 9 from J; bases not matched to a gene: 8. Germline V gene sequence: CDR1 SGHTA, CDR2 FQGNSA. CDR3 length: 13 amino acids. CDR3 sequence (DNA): TGTGCCAGCAGTCTCCGACAGGGTAGGCCCCAGCATTTT. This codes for CASSLRQGRPQHF.

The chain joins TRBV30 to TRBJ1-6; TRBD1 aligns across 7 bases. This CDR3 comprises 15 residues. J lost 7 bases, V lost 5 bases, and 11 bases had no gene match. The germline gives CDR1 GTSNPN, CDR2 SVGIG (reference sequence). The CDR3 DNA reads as TGTGCCTGGCTCTCTGGACAGGCTCGAAATTCACCCCTCCACTTT. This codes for CAWLSGQARNSPLHF. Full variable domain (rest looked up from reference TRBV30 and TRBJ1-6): SQTIHQWPATLVQPVGSPLSLECTVEGTSNPNLYWYRQAAGRGLQLLFYSVGIGQISSEVPQNLSASRPQDRQFILSSKKLLLSDSGFYLCAWLSGQARNSPLHFGNGTRLTVT.

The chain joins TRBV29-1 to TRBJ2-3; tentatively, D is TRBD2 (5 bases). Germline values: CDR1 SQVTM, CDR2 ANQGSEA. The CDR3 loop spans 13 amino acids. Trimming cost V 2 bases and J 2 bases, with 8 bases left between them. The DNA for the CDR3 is TGCAGCGTTGAACCGCGGGTCACAGATACGCAGTATTTT. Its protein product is CSVEPRVTDTQYF.

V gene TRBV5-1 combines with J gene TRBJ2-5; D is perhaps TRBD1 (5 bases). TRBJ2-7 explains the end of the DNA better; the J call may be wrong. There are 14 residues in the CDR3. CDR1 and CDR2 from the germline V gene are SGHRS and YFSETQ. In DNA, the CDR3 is TGCGCCAGCAGCCCCTATGACAGTTCCTACGAGCAGTACTTC. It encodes CASSPYDSSYEQYF.

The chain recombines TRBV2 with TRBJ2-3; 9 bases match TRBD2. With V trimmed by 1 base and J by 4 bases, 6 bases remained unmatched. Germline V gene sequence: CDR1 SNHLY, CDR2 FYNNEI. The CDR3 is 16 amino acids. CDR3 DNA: TGTGCCAGCAGTGAAGGCCTAGCGGGACCGGCAGATACGCAGTATTTT. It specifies CASSEGLAGPADTQYF.

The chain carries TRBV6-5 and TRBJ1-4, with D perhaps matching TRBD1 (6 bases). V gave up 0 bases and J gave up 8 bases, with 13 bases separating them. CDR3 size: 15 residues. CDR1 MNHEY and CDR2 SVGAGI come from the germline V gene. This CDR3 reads CASSYSGGAYEKLFF. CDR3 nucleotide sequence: TGTGCCAGCAGTTACTCGGGGGGGGCATACGAAAAACTGTTTTTT.

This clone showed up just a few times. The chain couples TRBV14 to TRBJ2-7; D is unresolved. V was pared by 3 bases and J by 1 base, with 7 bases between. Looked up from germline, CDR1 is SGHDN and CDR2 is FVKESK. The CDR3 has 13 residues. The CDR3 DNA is TGTGCCAGCAGCCATCGACAATCCTACGAGCAGTACTTC. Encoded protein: CASSHRQSYEQYF.

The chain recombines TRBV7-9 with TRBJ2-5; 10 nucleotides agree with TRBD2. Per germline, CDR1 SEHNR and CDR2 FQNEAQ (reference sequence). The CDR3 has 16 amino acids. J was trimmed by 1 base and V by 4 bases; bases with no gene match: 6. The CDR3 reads CASSSPGLAIQETQYF. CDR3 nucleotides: TGTGCCAGCAGCTCGCCGGGACTAGCGATCCAAGAGACCCAGTACTTC.

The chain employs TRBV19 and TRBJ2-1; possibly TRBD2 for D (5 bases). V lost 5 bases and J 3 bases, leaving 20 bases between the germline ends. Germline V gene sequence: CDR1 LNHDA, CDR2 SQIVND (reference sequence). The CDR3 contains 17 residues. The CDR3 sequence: CASSRGADDRDYNEQFF. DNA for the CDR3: TGTGCCAGTAGTCGGGGAGCCGACGACCGAGACTACAATGAGCAGTTCTTC.

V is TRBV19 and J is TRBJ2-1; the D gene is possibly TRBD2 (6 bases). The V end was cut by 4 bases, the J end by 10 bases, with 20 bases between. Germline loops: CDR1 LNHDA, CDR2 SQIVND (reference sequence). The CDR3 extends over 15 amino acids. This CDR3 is CASSTLAGNIIEQFF. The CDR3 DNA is TGTGCCAGTAGTACTTTGGCGGGGAATATCATCGAGCAGTTCTTC. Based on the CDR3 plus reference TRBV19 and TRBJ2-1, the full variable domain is DGGITQSPKYLFRKEGQNVTLSCEQNLNHDAMYWYRQDPGQGLRLIYYSQIVNDFQKGDIAEGYSVSREKKESFPLTVTSAQKNPTAFYLCASSTLAGNIIEQFFGPGTRLTVL.

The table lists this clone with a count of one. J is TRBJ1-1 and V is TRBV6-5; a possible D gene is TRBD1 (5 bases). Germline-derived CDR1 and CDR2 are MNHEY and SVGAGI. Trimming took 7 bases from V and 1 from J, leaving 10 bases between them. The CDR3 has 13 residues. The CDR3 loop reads CASTPTANTEAFF. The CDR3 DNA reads TGTGCCAGCACCCCGACAGCGAACACTGAAGCTTTCTTT.

This chain's CDR3 is CASSRTGGYTGELFF. CDR3 nucleotide sequence: TGTGCCAGCAGCCGGACAGGGGGATACACCGGGGAGCTGTTTTTT. The chain couples TRBV5-6 to TRBJ2-2, with 10 bases fitting TRBD1. This CDR3 is built from 15 residues. Trimming at V came to 4 bases and at J to 3 bases, leaving 3 bases not matched to a gene. The germline V gene has CDR1 SGHDT and CDR2 YYEEEE.

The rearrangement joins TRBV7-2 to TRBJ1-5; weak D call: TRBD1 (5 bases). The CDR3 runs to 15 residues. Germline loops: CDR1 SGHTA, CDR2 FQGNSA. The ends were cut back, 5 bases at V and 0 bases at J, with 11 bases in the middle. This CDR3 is CASSPGRYSNQPQHF. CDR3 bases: TGTGCCAGCAGCCCAGGGAGGTATAGCAATCAGCCCCAGCATTTT.

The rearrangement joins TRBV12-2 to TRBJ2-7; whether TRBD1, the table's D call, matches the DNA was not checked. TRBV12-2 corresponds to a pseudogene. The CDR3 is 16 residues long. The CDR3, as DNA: TGTGCAAGTCGCTTCGTTGAGATAAACAGCTCCTACGAGCAGTACTTC. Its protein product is CASRFVEINSSYEQYF.

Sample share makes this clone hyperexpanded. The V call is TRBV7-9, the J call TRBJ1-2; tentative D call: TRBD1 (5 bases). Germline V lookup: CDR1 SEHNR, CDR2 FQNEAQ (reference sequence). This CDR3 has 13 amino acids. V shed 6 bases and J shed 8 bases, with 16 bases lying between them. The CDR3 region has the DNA TGTGCCAGCAGTTGGGGGGAGACGGGAGGCTACACCTTC. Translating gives CASSWGETGGYTF.

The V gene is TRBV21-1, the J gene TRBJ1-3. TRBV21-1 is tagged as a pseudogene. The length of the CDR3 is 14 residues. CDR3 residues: CASGYDQGGNTIYF. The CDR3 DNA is TGTGCCAGCGGTTACGACCAAGGAGGAAACACCATATATTTT.

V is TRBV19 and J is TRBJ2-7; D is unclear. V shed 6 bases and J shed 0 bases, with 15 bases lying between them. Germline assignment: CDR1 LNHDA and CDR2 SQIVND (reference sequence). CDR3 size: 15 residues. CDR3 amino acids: CASSTRVSYSYEQYF. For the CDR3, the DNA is TGTGCCAGTAGCACCCGGGTTTCCTACTCCTACGAGCAGTACTTC.

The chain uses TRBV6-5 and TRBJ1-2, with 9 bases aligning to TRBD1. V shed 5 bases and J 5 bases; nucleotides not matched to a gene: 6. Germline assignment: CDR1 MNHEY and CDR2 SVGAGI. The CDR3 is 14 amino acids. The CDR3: CASSRPGQGYGYTF. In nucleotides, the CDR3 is TGTGCCAGCAGTCGACCGGGACAGGGATATGGCTACACCTTC.

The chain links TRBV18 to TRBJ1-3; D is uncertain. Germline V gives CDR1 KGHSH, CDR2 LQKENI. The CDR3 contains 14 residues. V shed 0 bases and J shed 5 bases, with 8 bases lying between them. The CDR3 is CASSPPEQRNTIYF. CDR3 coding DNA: TGTGCCAGCTCACCACCCGAACAGCGAAACACCATATATTTT.

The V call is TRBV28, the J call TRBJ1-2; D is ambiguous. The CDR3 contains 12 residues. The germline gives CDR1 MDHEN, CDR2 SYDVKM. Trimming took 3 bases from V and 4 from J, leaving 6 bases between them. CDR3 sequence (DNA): TGTGCCAGCAGTTTGTCAGGCTATGGCTACACCTTC. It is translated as CASSLSGYGYTF.

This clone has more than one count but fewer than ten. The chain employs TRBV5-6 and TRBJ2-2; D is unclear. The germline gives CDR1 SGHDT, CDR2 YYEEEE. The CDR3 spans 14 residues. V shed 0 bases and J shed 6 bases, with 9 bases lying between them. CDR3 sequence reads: CASSLVNGPGELFF. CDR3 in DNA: TGTGCCAGCAGCTTGGTTAATGGGCCCGGGGAGCTGTTTTTT.

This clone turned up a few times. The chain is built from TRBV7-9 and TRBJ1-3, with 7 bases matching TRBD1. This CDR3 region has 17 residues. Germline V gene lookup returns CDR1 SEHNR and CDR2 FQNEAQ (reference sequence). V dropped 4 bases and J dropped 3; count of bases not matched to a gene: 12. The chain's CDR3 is CASSSPGAGGFGNTIYF. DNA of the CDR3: TGTGCCAGCAGCTCGCCGGGGGCAGGGGGATTTGGAAACACCATATATTTT.

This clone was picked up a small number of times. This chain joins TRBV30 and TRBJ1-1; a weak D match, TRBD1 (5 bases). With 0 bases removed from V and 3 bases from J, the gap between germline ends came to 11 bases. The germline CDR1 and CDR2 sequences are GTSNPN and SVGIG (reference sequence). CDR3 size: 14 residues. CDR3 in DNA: TGTGCCTGGAGTGTAAGCCAGGGATACACTGAAGCTTTCTTT. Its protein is CAWSVSQGYTEAFF.

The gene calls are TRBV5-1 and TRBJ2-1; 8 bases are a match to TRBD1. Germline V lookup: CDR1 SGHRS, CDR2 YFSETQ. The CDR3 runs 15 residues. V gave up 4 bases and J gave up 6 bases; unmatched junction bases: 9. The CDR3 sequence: CASSRSGQGPNEQFF. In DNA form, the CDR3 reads TGCGCCAGCAGCCGGAGCGGACAGGGACCCAATGAGCAGTTCTTC.

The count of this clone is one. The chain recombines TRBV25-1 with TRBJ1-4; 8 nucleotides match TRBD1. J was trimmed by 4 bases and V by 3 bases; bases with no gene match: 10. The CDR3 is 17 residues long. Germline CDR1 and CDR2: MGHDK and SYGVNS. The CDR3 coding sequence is TGTGCCAGCAGTGACCCGGGACAGGCCGAGGGTAATGAAAAACTGTTTTTT. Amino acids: CASSDPGQAEGNEKLFF.

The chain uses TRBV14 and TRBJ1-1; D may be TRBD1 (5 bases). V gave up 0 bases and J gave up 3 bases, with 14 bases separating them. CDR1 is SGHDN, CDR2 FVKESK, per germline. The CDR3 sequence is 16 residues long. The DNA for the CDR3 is TGTGCCAGCAGCCAAGATAATACAGGCTTTCACACTGAAGCTTTCTTT. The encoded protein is CASSQDNTGFHTEAFF.

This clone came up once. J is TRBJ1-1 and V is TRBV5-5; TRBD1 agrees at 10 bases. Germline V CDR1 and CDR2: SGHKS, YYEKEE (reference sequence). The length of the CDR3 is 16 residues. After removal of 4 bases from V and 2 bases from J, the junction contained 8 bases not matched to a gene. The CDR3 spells CASSGAGTGDNTEAFF. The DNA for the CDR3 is TGTGCCAGCAGCGGCGCCGGGACAGGGGATAACACTGAAGCTTTCTTT. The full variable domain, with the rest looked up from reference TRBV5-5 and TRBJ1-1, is DAGVTQSPTHLIKTRGQQVTLRCSPISGHKSVSWYQQVLGQGPQFIFQYYEKEERGRGNFPDRFSARQFPNYSSELNVNALLLGDSALYLCASSGAGTGDNTEAFFGQGTRLTVV.

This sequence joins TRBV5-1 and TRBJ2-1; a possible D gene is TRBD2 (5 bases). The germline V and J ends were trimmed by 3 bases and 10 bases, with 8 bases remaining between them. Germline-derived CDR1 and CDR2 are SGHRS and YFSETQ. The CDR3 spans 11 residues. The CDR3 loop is CASSWTGEQFF. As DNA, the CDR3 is TGCGCCAGCAGCTGGACTGGAGAGCAGTTCTTC.

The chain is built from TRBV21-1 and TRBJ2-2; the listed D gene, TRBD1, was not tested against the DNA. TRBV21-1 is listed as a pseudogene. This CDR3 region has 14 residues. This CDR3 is CASDGTGRTGELFF. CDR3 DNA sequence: TGTGCCAGCGACGGGACAGGGCGGACCGGGGAGCTGTTTTTT.

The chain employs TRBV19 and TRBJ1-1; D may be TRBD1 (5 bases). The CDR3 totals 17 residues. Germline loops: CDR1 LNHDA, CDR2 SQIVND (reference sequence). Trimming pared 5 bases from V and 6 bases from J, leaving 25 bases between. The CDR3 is CASSSTGTGVRVAEAFF. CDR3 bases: TGTGCCAGTAGTTCCACCGGGACGGGGGTTCGAGTGGCTGAAGCTTTCTTT.

CDR3 loop: CASSLSGMNTEAFF. The CDR3 coding sequence is TGCGCCAGCAGCTTGAGTGGAATGAACACTGAAGCTTTCTTT. The chain uses TRBV5-1 and TRBJ1-1; no clear D. The CDR3 is made up of 14 amino acids. Germline loops: CDR1 SGHRS, CDR2 YFSETQ. Trimming removed 1 base from V and 0 bases from J, with 7 bases in between.

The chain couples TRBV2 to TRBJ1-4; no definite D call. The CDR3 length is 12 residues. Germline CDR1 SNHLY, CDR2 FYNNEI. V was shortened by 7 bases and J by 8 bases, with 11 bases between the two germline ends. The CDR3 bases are TGTGCCAGCAAAGAAGGGATCGAAAAACTGTTTTTT. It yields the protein CASKEGIEKLFF.